This T cell receptor (beta chain) was profiled in a study of graft-versus-host responses after intestinal transplantation. About the study: Recipients had transplants, and these were multivisceral, liver-intestinal, or isolated intestinal. For around 3 years after anti-thymocyte globulin induction, all recipients took tacrolimus and steroids.

Study conclusions and caveats: There were GvH clones found in recipient marrow, and some of them appeared first in ileum or blood. Early after transplant, HvG declines were associated with peak levels of circulating GvH clones.

Graft material was processed, releasing intraepithelial and lamina propria lymphocytes. As regards this clone: Its antigen is currently unknown.

Trimming cost V 2 bases and J 3 bases, with 13 bases left between them. This CDR3 is built from 16 residues. Germline CDR1 reads SGHTA; CDR2 reads FQGTGA. The assay was immunoSEQ multiplex PCR, and TCRdb's table has in-frame clones only and misses some. The sample has around 7,000 clones; about 64% are singletons. The J gene is TRBJ2-2, the V gene TRBV7-3, with D maybe TRBD1 (6 bases). This clonotype was sampled from a human patient who received an intestinal transplant, so some T cells may come from the graft donor. The material sequenced was ileum tissue, taken about 55 days after transplant. The CDR3 DNA sequence: TGTGCCAGCAGCTTATACGGACAGATGCACACCGGGGAGCTGTTTTTT. It yields the protein CASSLYGQMHTGELFF.